This T cell receptor beta chain was observed in a study of cytomegalovirus exposure and HLA in healthy donors. Study-wide results and caveats: Sequencing likely caused a cluster of highly shared sequence variants. Reports described diagnosis of cytomegalovirus status by the classifier as highly specific and sensitive. The analysis excluded some indistinguishable V segments, including TRBV6-2 and TRBV6-3.

PCR involved 60 Vbeta and 13 Jbeta primers. Sequencing used immunoSEQ multiplex PCR; TCRdb keeps in-frame clones, though not all of them. Among about 150,000 clones listed, 76% were seen once. The CDR3 is made up of 14 amino acids. Germline CDR1 is LGHNA and CDR2 is YSLEER. V lost 5 bases and J lost 4, with 11 bases in between. The donors, nominally healthy at sampling, likely had unrecorded immune exposures. With regard to this clone: Its antigen is unknown.

This sequence was found in a middle-aged man in good health and CMV-seronegative. The sequenced sample was PBMCs. The chain couples TRBV4-3 to TRBJ2-2; D unresolved. CDR3 bases: TGCGCCAGCAGCGCAGAACCAGGCACCGGGGAGCTGTTTTTT. It encodes CASSAEPGTGELFF.